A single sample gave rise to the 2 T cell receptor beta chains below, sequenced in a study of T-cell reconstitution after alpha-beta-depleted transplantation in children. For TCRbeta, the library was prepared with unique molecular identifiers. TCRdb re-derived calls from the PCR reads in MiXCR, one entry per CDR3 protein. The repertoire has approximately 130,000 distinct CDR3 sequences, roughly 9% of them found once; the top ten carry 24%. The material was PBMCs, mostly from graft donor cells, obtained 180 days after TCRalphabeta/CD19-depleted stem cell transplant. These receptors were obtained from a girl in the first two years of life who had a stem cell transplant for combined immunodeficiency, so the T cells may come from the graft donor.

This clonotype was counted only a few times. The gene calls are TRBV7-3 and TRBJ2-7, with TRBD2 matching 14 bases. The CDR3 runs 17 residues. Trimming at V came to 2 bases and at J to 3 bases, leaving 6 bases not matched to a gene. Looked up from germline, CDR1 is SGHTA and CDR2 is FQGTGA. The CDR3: CASSLGTSGSGVYEQYF. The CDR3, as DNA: TGTGCCAGCAGCTTAGGGACTAGCGGGAGTGGGGTCTACGAGCAGTACTTC.

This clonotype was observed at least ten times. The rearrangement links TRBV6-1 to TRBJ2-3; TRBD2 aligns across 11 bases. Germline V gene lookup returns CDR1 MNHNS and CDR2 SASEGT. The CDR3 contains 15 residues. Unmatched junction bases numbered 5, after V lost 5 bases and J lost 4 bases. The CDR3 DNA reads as TGTGCCAGCAGTCCTCTAGCGGGAGGTTCAGATACGCAGTATTTT. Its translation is CASSPLAGGSDTQYF.